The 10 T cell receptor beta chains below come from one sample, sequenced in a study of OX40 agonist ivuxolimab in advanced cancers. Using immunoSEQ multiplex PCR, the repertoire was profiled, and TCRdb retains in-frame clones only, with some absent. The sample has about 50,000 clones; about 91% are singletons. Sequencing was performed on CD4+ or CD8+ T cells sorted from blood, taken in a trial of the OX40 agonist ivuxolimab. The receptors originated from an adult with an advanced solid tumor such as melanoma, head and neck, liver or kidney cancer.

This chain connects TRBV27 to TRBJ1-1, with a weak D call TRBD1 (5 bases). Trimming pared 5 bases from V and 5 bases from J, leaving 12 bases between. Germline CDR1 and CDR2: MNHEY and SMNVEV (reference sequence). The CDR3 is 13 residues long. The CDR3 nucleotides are TGTGCCAGCAGTCTCACAGGAGGGACTGAAGCTTTCTTT. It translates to CASSLTGGTEAFF.

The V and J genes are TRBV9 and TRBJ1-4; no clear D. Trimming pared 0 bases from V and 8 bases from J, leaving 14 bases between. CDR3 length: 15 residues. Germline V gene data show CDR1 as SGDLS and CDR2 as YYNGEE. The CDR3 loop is CASSVAGSTQEKLFF. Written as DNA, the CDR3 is TGTGCCAGCAGCGTAGCAGGCAGTACTCAGGAAAAACTGTTTTTT. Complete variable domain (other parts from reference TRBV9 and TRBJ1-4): DSGVTQTPKHLITATGQRVTLRCSPRSGDLSVYWYQQSLDQGLQFLIQYYNGEERAKGNILERFSAQQFPDLHSELNLSSLELGDSALYFCASSVAGSTQEKLFFGSGTQLSVL.

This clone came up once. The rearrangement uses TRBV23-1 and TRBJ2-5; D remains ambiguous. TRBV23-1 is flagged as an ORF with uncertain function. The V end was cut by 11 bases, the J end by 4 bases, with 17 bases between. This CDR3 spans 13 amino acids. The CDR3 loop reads CACRALKTETQYF. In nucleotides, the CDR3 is TGCGCCTGTCGGGCCTTGAAAACAGAGACCCAGTACTTC.

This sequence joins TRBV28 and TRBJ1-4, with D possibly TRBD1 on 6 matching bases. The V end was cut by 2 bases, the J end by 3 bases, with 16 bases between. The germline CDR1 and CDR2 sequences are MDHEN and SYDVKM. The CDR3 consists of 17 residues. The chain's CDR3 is CASSLVREGVANEKLFF. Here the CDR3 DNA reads TGTGCCAGCAGTTTAGTCAGGGAGGGGGTGGCTAATGAAAAACTGTTTTTT. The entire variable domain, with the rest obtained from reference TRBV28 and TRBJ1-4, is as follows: DVKVTQSSRYLVKRTGEKVFLECVQDMDHENMFWYRQDPGLGLRLIYFSYDVKMKEKGDIPEGYSVSREKKERFSLILESASTNQTSMYLCASSLVREGVANEKLFFGSGTQLSVL.

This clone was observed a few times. This chain's CDR3 is CASSAWGGQNTGELFF. CDR3 DNA sequence: TGTGCCAGCAGTGCTTGGGGGGGCCAGAACACCGGGGAGCTGTTTTTT. The rearrangement joins TRBV27 to TRBJ2-2, with a tentative D call TRBD2 (7 bases). Germline V gene data show CDR1 as MNHEY and CDR2 as SMNVEV (reference sequence). The length of the CDR3 is 16 residues. The germline V and J ends were trimmed by 5 bases and 1 base, with 14 bases remaining between them.

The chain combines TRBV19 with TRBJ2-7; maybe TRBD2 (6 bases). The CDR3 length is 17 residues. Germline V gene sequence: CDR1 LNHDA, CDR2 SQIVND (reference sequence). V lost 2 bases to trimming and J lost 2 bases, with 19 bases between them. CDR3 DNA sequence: TGTGCCAGTAGTATAAGGGGAGGAGGACGGCAACCCTACGAGCAGTACTTC. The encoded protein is CASSIRGGGRQPYEQYF.

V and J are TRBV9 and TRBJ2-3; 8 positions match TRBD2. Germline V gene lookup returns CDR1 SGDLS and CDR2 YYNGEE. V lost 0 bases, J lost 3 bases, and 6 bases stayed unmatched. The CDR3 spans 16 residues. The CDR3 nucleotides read TGTGCCAGCAGCGTAGATCCGGGGGGGCTGACAGATACGCAGTATTTT. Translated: CASSVDPGGLTDTQYF.

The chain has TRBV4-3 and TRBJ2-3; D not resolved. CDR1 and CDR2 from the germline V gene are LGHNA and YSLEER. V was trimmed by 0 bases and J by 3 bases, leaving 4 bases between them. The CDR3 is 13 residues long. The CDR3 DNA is TGCGCCAGCAGCCAAGATCTTACAGATACGCAGTATTTT. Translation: CASSQDLTDTQYF.

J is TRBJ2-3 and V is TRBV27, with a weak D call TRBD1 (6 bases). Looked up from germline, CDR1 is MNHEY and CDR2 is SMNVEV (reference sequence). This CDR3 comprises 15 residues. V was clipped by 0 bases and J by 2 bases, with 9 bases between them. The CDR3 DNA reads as TGTGCCAGCAGTTTATCGTGGGGGCTCACAGATACGCAGTATTTT. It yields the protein CASSLSWGLTDTQYF.

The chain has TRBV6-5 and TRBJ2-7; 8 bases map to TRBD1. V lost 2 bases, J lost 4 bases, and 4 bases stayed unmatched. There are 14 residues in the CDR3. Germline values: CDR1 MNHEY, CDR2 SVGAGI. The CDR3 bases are TGTGCCAGCAGTTACGGGCAGGGGGCGTACGAGCAGTACTTC. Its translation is CASSYGQGAYEQYF.